Many counts were recorded for the clone carrying this T cell receptor beta chain. The antigen remains undetermined. What was amplified from RNA transcripts were TCR beta CDR3 regions. Using the HTBI primer set, a first-round RT-PCR was run on the TCR CDR3. TCRdb reprocessed the multiplex PCR reads via MiXCR and lists one record per CDR3 protein. In the table there are about 320,000 distinct CDR3 sequences, around 16% of which are singletons. This sample is part of a study of T cells in Graves' hyperthyroidism and ophthalmopathy. Overall study: Initial diagnosis, before any treatment, was when peripheral blood was collected.

Over 18 months, lack of ophthalmopathy progression marked Graves' hyperthyroidism as stable. Pregnant or lactating patients were excluded, as were those with uncontrolled infection or other autoimmune disease. Whole-study results and caveats: Expanded thyroid clonotypes (above 0.001) were mostly also found in blood.

Sequencing was performed on blood. This receptor was taken from a man under 40 with Graves' hyperthyroidism.

CDR3 sequence: CASSTSGGFSDTQYF. In nucleotides, the CDR3 is TGTGCCAGCAGCACTAGCGGGGGATTCTCAGATACGCAGTATTTT. The V call is TRBV28, the J call TRBJ2-3; 11 bases are shared with TRBD2. CDR1 is MDHEN and CDR2 is SYDVKM in the germline V gene. This CDR3 region has 15 residues. J was trimmed by 4 bases and V by 6 bases; bases with no gene match: 6.